The sequence of this TCR beta chain was determined in a study of blood T cell repertoires in COVID-19. Sequencing used immunoSEQ multiplex PCR; TCRdb keeps in-frame clones, though not all of them. The sample has some 350,000 clones, approximately 87% seen once; the top ten hold more than 5%. V lost 2 bases to trimming and J lost 7 bases, with 14 bases between them. This CDR3 is 14 amino acids long. Per germline, CDR1 MNHEY and CDR2 SVGAGI. Sequenced material: peripheral blood. The receptor was derived from a woman aged 45-60 years with COVID-19, enrolled during active disease. The chain is built from TRBV6-5 and TRBJ1-1, with a possible D match to TRBD1 (5 bases). The CDR3 is CASSYPAREDEAFF. Written as DNA, the CDR3 is TGTGCCAGCAGTTACCCGGCCAGGGAGGATGAAGCTTTCTTT.